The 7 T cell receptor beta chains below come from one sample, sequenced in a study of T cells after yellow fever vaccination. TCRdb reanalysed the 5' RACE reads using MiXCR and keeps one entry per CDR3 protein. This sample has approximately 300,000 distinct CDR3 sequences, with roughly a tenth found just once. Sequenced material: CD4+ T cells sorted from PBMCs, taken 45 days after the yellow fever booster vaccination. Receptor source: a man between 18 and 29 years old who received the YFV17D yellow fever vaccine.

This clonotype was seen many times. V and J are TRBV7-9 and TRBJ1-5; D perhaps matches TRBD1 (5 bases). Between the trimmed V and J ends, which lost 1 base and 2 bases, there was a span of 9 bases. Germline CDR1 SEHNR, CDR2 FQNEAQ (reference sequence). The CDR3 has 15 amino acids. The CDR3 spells CASSLGGGGNQPQHF. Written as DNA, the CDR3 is TGTGCCAGCAGCTTAGGGGGCGGAGGCAATCAGCCCCAGCATTTT.

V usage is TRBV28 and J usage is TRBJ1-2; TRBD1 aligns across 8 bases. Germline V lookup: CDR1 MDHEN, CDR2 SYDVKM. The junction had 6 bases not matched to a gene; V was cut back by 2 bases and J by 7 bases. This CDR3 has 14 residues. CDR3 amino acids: CASSLGGQGAGYTF. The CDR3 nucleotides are TGTGCCAGCAGTTTAGGAGGACAGGGCGCTGGCTACACCTTC.

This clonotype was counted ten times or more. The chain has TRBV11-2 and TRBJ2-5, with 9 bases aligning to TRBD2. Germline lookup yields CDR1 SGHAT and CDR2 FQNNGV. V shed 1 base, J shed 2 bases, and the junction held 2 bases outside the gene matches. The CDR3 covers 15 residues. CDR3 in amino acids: CASSLGRGGQETQYF. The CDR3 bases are TGTGCCAGCAGCTTAGGGCGGGGGGGGCAAGAGACCCAGTACTTC.

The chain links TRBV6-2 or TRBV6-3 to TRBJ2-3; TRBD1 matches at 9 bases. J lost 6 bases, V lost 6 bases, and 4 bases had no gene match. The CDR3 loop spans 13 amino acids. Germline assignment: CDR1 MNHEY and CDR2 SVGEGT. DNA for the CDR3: TGTGCCAGCAGACGGGACAGGGTGGATACGCAGTATTTT. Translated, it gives CASRRDRVDTQYF.

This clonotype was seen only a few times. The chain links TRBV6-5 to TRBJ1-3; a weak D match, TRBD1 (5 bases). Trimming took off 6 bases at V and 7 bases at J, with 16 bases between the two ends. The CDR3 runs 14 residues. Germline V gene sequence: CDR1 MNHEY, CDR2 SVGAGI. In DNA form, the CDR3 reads TGTGCCAGCAGCTACAGGAGAACCGGGAACACCATATATTTT. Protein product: CASSYRRTGNTIYF.

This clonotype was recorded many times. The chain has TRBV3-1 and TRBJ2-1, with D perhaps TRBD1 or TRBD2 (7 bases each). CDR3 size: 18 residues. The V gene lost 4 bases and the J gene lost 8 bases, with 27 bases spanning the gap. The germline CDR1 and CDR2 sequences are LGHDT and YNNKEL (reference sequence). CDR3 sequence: CASSRRGGGGGTNDEQFF. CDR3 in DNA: TGTGCCAGCAGCCGCAGGGGAGGGGGCGGGGGAACCAACGATGAGCAGTTCTTC.

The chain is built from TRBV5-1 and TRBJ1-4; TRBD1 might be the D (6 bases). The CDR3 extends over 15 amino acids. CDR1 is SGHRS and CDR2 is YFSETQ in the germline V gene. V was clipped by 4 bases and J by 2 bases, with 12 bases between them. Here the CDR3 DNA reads TGCGCCAGCAGCCTGAACGGGGGCACTAATGAAAAACTGTTTTTT. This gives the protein CASSLNGGTNEKLFF.